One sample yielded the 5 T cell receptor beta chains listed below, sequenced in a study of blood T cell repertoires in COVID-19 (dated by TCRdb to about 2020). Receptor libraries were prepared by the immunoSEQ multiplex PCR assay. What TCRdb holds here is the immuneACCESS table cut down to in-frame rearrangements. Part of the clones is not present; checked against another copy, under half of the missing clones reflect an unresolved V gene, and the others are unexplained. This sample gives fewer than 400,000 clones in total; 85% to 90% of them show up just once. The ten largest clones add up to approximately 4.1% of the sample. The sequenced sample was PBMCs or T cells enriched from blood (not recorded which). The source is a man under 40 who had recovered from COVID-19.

CDR3 in amino acids: CASSSAGGAEAFF. The CDR3 DNA is TGTGCCAGTAGTTCGGCAGGAGGGGCTGAAGCTTTCTTT. This chain joins TRBV19 and TRBJ1-1; a weak D match, TRBD1 (5 bases). The germline CDR1 and CDR2 sequences are LNHDA and SQIVND (reference sequence). The length of the CDR3 is 13 residues. The ends were cut back, 5 bases at V and 6 bases at J, with 13 bases in the middle. Combining the CDR3 with reference TRBV19 and TRBJ1-1 gives the whole variable domain DGGITQSPKYLFRKEGQNVTLSCEQNLNHDAMYWYRQDPGQGLRLIYYSQIVNDFQKGDIAEGYSVSREKKESFPLTVTSAQKNPTAFYLCASSSAGGAEAFFGQGTRLTVV.

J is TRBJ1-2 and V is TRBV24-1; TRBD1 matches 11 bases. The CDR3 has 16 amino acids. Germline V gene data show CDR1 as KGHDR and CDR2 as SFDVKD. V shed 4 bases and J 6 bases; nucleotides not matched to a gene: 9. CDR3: CATSERPGTGGDGYTF. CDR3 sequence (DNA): TGTGCCACCAGTGAACGCCCCGGGACAGGGGGTGATGGCTACACCTTC.

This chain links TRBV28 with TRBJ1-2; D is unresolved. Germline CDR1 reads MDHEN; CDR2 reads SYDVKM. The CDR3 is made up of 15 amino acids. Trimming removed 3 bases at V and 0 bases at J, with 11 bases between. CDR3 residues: CASSFLISANYGYTF. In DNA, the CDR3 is TGTGCCAGCAGTTTTCTCATATCAGCTAACTATGGCTACACCTTC.

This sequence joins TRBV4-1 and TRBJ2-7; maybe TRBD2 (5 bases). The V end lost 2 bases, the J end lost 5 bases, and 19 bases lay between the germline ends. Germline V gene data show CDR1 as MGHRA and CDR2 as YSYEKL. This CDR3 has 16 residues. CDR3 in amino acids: CASSQLEISPSHEQYF. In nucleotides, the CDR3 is TGCGCCAGCAGCCAATTGGAAATCTCTCCTAGCCACGAGCAGTACTTC.

CDR3 protein: CASSLYRSGVGPYNEQFF. CDR3 coding DNA: TGTGCCAGCAGCTTATACAGATCGGGGGTGGGACCCTACAATGAGCAGTTCTTC. The genes are TRBV5-5 and TRBJ2-1; D might be TRBD2 (6 bases). CDR3 length: 18 amino acids. The V gene's germline CDR1 is SGHKS and CDR2 YYEKEE (reference sequence). V dropped 2 bases and J dropped 2 bases, with 20 bases sitting between them.